A selection of T cell receptor beta chains follows, all from one sample in a study of cytomegalovirus exposure and HLA in healthy donors. Profiled with immunoSEQ multiplex PCR; TCRdb holds only in-frame clones, not every one. The sample has about 130,000 clones; approximately 80% are singletons. Sequenced input: PBMCs. These receptors all stem from a male donor in good health and CMV-seropositive. Both conserved end residues are part of each CDR3. D genes are given only for firm matches. Size is omitted from some rows. Given values are once, few, many or a class for expanded clones.

>NA|NA|14|TRBV19|TRBJ2-4
CASSISGTKNIQYF
TGTGCCAGTAGTATCTCAGGGACCAAAAACATTCAGTACTTC
>NA|TRBD1|14|TRBV4-3|TRBJ2-7
CASSRGTASYEQYF
TGCGCCAGCAGCCGGGGGACAGCCAGCTACGAGCAGTACTTC
>NA|TRBD1|14|TRBV19|TRBJ1-5
CASSRQGSNQPQHF
TGTGCCAGTAGCAGACAGGGGAGCAATCAGCCCCAGCATTTT
>NA|NA|13|TRBV27|TRBJ2-2
CASSLGGTGELFF
TGTGCCAGCAGTTTAGGGGGGACCGGGGAGCTGTTTTTT
>few|TRBD1|15|TRBV6-6|TRBJ2-7
CASSPTTGLRVEQYF
TGTGCCAGCAGTCCTACGACAGGGCTGCGAGTGGAGCAGTACTTC
>once|TRBD1|15|TRBV15|TRBJ2-1
CATSLGQGGYNEQFF
TGTGCCACCAGCTTGGGACAGGGGGGGTACAATGAGCAGTTCTTC
>NA|NA|14|TRBV5-4|TRBJ1-1
CASSLAGENTEAFF
TGTGCCAGCAGCTTGGCCGGAGAGAACACTGAAGCTTTCTTT
>NA|TRBD2|16|TRBV7-3|TRBJ2-2
CASSLGLAGGIGELFF
TGTGCCAGCAGCCTAGGACTAGCGGGAGGTATCGGGGAGCTGTTTTTT
>NA|TRBD2|17|TRBV9|TRBJ2-5
CASSVGASGRAGETQYF
TGTGCCAGCAGCGTAGGGGCTAGCGGGAGGGCCGGAGAGACCCAGTACTTC
>once|NA|14|TRBV21-1|TRBJ1-1
CARRQGYLNTEAFF
TGTGCCAGGAGACAGGGGTATTTGAACACTGAAGCTTTCTTT
>NA|NA|12|TRBV19|TRBJ2-7
CASSIGGYEQYF
TGTGCCAGTAGTATTGGGGGGTACGAGCAGTACTTC
>NA|TRBD2|13|TRBV7-9|TRBJ2-1
CSSKGLATTRQFF
TGTTCCAGCAAAGGACTAGCCACAACGCGGCAGTTCTTC
>NA|TRBD1|15|TRBV6-6|TRBJ2-7
CASRKTGGQTYEQYF
TGTGCCAGCAGAAAGACAGGGGGCCAAACCTACGAGCAGTACTTC
>NA|NA|12|TRBV6-5|TRBJ2-5
CASIYGRETQYF
TGTGCCAGCATTTATGGGAGAGAGACCCAGTACTTC
>NA|NA|13|TRBV19|TRBJ2-2
CASGRGPTGELFF
TGTGCCAGCGGGCGGGGACCCACCGGGGAGCTGTTTTTT
>NA|NA|14|TRBV7-3|TRBJ2-2
CASSFGTPTGELFF
TGTGCCAGCAGCTTCGGGACTCCCACCGGGGAGCTGTTTTTT
>NA|NA|10|TRBV29-1|TRBJ2-3
CSVARDTQYF
TGCAGCGTTGCGCGAGATACGCAGTATTTT
>NA|TRBD2|16|TRBV7-9|TRBJ2-1
CASTVGRGPSYNEQFF
TGTGCCAGCACCGTGGGGAGGGGCCCCTCCTACAATGAGCAGTTCTTC
>NA|NA|16|TRBV6-5|TRBJ2-1
CASSYIGGSSYNEQFF
TGTGCCAGCAGTTACATTGGGGGCTCCTCCTACAATGAGCAGTTCTTC
>NA|NA|12|TRBV28|TRBJ1-2
CASSPGEYGYTF
TGTGCCAGCTCCCCAGGGGAATATGGCTACACCTTC
>NA|NA|16|TRBV19|TRBJ2-3
CASSIRSGSSTDTQYF
TGTGCCAGTAGTATACGGAGCGGAAGTAGCACAGATACGCAGTATTTT
>NA|TRBD1|12|TRBV6-5|TRBJ1-1
CASGTASTEAFF
TGTGCCAGCGGGACAGCGTCCACTGAAGCTTTCTTT
>once|NA|16|TRBV5-6|TRBJ2-3
CASSALGIGITDTQYF
TGTGCCAGCAGCGCCCTGGGCATCGGGATCACAGATACGCAGTATTTT
>NA|NA|13|TRBV7-3|TRBJ2-7
CASSTGTLSEQYF
TGTGCCAGCAGCACCGGGACACTCTCCGAGCAGTACTTC
>NA|TRBD1|14|TRBV30|TRBJ2-1
CALRGRVSYNEQFF
TGTGCCCTAAGGGGGCGGGTTTCCTACAATGAGCAGTTCTTC
>NA|TRBD1|14|TRBV30|TRBJ2-7
CARTSGQGPYEQYF
TGTGCCAGAACCTCGGGACAGGGGCCCTACGAGCAGTACTTC
>NA|NA|14|TRBV9|TRBJ2-3
CASSALPSTDTQYF
TGTGCCAGCAGCGCTCTCCCGTCCACAGATACGCAGTATTTT
>few|NA|14|TRBV28|TRBJ2-7
CASSLGMADYEQYF
TGTGCCAGCAGTTTGGGCATGGCTGACTACGAGCAGTACTTC
>NA|NA|15|TRBV30|TRBJ1-6
CAWSVLRGRNSPLHF
TGTGCCTGGAGTGTTCTCCGGGGGAGGAATTCACCCCTCCACTTT
>once|TRBD1|15|TRBV10-3|TRBJ1-1
CAISETQGRNTEAFF
TGTGCCATCAGTGAGACACAGGGGAGAAACACTGAAGCTTTCTTT
>NA|NA|14|TRBV7-2|TRBJ2-7
CASSLGSHLYEQYF
TGTGCCAGCAGCTTAGGGAGCCATCTCTACGAGCAGTACTTC
>NA|TRBD1|16|TRBV4-3|TRBJ2-6
CASSQWTGIGANVLTF
TGCGCCAGCAGCCAATGGACAGGGATCGGGGCCAACGTCCTGACTTTC
>few|NA|15|TRBV6-1|TRBJ1-2
CASSEMAVSNYGYTF
TGTGCCAGCAGTGAAATGGCAGTGTCTAACTATGGCTACACCTTC
>NA|TRBD1|16|TRBV2|TRBJ1-5
CASSGQGARSNQPQHF
TGTGCCAGCAGTGGACAGGGGGCTAGGAGCAATCAGCCCCAGCATTTT
>NA|NA|12|TRBV27|TRBJ2-5
CASSSEGKTQYF
TGTGCCAGCAGTTCGGAGGGGAAGACCCAGTACTTC
>NA|TRBD2|19|TRBV13|TRBJ2-7
CASSSGTSGRALSTGEQYF
TGTGCCAGCAGCTCCGGGACTAGCGGGAGGGCCCTTTCAACGGGCGAGCAGTACTTC
>NA|NA|14|TRBV14|TRBJ2-7
CASSPNSRGYEQYF
TGTGCCAGCAGCCCTAATAGTCGGGGGTACGAGCAGTACTTC
>NA|NA|13|TRBV5-4|TRBJ2-7
CASSPGLRYEQYF
TGTGCCAGCAGCCCGGGATTGCGCTACGAGCAGTACTTC
>NA|NA|14|TRBV30|TRBJ2-5
CAWTGGSSAETQYF
TGTGCCTGGACAGGAGGCAGCTCCGCCGAGACCCAGTACTTC
>NA|NA|16|TRBV30|TRBJ2-1
CAWSVPPDGRDNEQFF
TGTGCCTGGAGTGTCCCCCCGGACGGGAGAGACAATGAGCAGTTCTTC
>NA|NA|15|TRBV5-4|TRBJ2-3
CASSYPGEAAQTQYF
TGTGCCAGCAGCTACCCCGGGGAGGCGGCCCAGACGCAGTATTTT
>once|TRBD1|16|TRBV7-9|TRBJ1-3
CASSLGSGGSGNTIYF
TGTGCCAGCAGCTTAGGGTCAGGGGGCTCTGGAAACACCATATATTTT
>NA|TRBD2|13|TRBV19|TRBJ2-1
CASRTSGSNEQFF
TGTGCCAGCCGCACTAGCGGGAGTAATGAGCAGTTCTTC
>NA|NA|15|TRBV19|TRBJ2-6
CASTQAHSGANVLTF
TGTGCCAGTACTCAGGCCCACTCTGGGGCCAACGTCCTGACTTTC
>NA|TRBD2|16|TRBV29-1|TRBJ2-5
CSVLRLAGGTEETQYF
TGCAGCGTCCTAAGACTAGCGGGAGGGACAGAGGAGACCCAGTACTTC
>NA|TRBD2|16|TRBV18|TRBJ2-5
CASSPTSGGLRETQYF
TGTGCCAGCTCACCTACTAGCGGGGGCTTGCGGGAGACCCAGTACTTC
>once|NA|16|TRBV28|TRBJ2-2
CASRGHRATNTGELFF
TGTGCCAGCAGGGGTCACAGGGCTACGAACACCGGGGAGCTGTTTTTT
>NA|NA|14|TRBV10-3|TRBJ2-5
CAIKSLSSEETQYF
TGTGCCATCAAATCTCTTTCTTCTGAGGAGACCCAGTACTTC
>NA|NA|11|TRBV7-2|TRBJ2-7
CASSFRYEQYF
TGTGCCAGCAGCTTCCGCTACGAGCAGTACTTC